This T cell receptor beta chain emerged from a study of shared clonotypes between healthy human individuals. The data were produced by immunoSEQ multiplex PCR, yet TCRdb's version contains in-frame clones alone and is incomplete. The sample lists 1.6 million or so clones; approximately 98.5% were seen once. Sequencing was done on a sample of naive CD4+ T cells sorted from blood. Subset given: CD45RA+ positively selected. The sequence came from a man aged 25-40 years in good health.

CDR3 DNA: TGCGCCAGCAGCTTGGTCCAGGGGGTTCGAGAGACCCAGTACTTC. Its translation is CASSLVQGVRETQYF. The J gene is TRBJ2-5, the V gene TRBV5-1, with 7 bases that match TRBD1. This CDR3 spans 15 amino acids. Looked up from germline, CDR1 is SGHRS and CDR2 is YFSETQ. The ends lost 0 bases at V and 4 bases at J; junction bases unmatched: 6.